A single sample gave rise to the 19 T cell receptor beta chains below, sequenced in a study of blood T cell repertoires in COVID-19. Assay: immunoSEQ multiplex PCR; the TCRdb copy retains only in-frame clones and omits some. The table has around 200,000 clones, approximately 88% seen once; the top ten hold 5.5% to 8%. Material for sequencing was peripheral blood. The receptor source for this set is a middle-aged woman with COVID-19, enrolled during active disease.

In its sample, this clone was seen once. The rearrangement joins TRBV18 to TRBJ1-5, with D possibly being TRBD1 (5 bases). Germline CDR1 and CDR2: KGHSH and LQKENI. Trimming shortened V by 0 bases and J by 1 base, and 10 bases separated the two germline ends. The CDR3 runs to 16 residues. CDR3 amino acids: CASSPPGVGSNQPQHF. CDR3 nucleotide sequence: TGTGCCAGCTCACCACCAGGGGTAGGGAGCAATCAGCCCCAGCATTTT.

The chain joins TRBV29-1 to TRBJ2-1, with D tentatively TRBD2 (7 bases). The CDR3 length is 16 residues. The V gene's germline CDR1 is SQVTM and CDR2 ANQGSEA. V lost 6 bases and J 1 base, leaving 19 bases between the germline ends. CDR3 bases: TGCAGCGTAGGGGGGAGGGGCGGGGCTTCCTACAATGAGCAGTTCTTC. Its translation is CSVGGRGGASYNEQFF.

The chain uses TRBV12-3 or TRBV12-4 and TRBJ1-2; D is ambiguous. The CDR3 runs to 13 residues. Trimming removed 5 bases from V and 8 bases from J, with 15 bases in between. DNA of the CDR3: TGTGCCAGCAGTCCTCGAGGCTCGGGGGGCTACACCTTC. It translates to CASSPRGSGGYTF.

The gene calls are TRBV12-5 and TRBJ1-2; the D gene is possibly TRBD1 (6 bases). Germline V gene data show CDR1 as LGHNT and CDR2 as FRNRAP. The CDR3 loop spans 14 amino acids. V shed 7 bases and J shed 2 bases, with 14 bases lying between them. The CDR3 loop reads CASVRGGGNYGYTF. CDR3 sequence (DNA): TGTGCTAGTGTGAGGGGGGGTGGCAACTATGGCTACACCTTC. Using reference TRBV12-5 and TRBJ1-2 for the parts outside the CDR3, the full variable domain is DARVTQTPRHKVTEMGQEVTMRCQPILGHNTVFWYRQTMMQGLELLAYFRNRAPLDDSGMPKDRFSAEMPDATLATLKIQPSEPRDSAVYFCASVRGGGNYGYTFGSGTRLTVV.

V gene TRBV3-1 (or the pseudogene TRBV3-2) combines with J gene TRBJ1-2, with TRBD1 as a possible D gene (6 bases). Trimming stripped 2 bases from V and 6 bases from J, with 13 bases between. This CDR3 contains 14 residues. Per the germline V gene, CDR1 is LGHDT and CDR2 is YNNKEL (reference sequence). The CDR3 spells CASSQLQGSDGYTF. CDR3 sequence (DNA): TGTGCCAGCAGCCAATTACAGGGTAGCGATGGCTACACCTTC.

This clone has a single count. The rearrangement uses TRBV6-2 or TRBV6-3 and TRBJ1-5; 7 bases align to TRBD1. Trimming removed 5 bases from V and 6 bases from J; junction bases left unmatched: 10. This CDR3 comprises 15 residues. Germline-derived CDR1 and CDR2 are MNHEY and SVGEGT. This CDR3 is CASSPTGAPSQPQHF. The CDR3 DNA reads TGTGCCAGCAGTCCCACAGGGGCCCCTAGTCAGCCCCAGCATTTT.

The rearrangement links TRBV28 to TRBJ2-1; TRBD2 agrees at 10 bases. The germline gives CDR1 MDHEN, CDR2 SYDVKM. The V segment lost 2 bases and the J segment 10 bases; nucleotides outside the gene matches: 14. The CDR3 is 17 residues long. CDR3 DNA sequence: TGTGCCAGCAGTTTAGGGATACGAGCGGGAGGGAAGAAGGAGCAGTTCTTC. Protein: CASSLGIRAGGKKEQFF. Combining the CDR3 with reference TRBV28 and TRBJ2-1 gives the whole variable domain DVKVTQSSRYLVKRTGEKVFLECVQDMDHENMFWYRQDPGLGLRLIYFSYDVKMKEKGDIPEGYSVSREKKERFSLILESASTNQTSMYLCASSLGIRAGGKKEQFFGPGTRLTVL.

The chain couples TRBV19 to TRBJ2-2, with 8 bases matching TRBD2. The CDR3 spans 14 residues. Germline loops: CDR1 LNHDA, CDR2 SQIVND (reference sequence). V was clipped by 5 bases and J by 3 bases; unmatched bases: 2. CDR3 region: CASSRREDTGELFF. As DNA, the CDR3 is TGTGCCAGTAGTCGGCGGGAGGACACCGGGGAGCTGTTTTTT.

The rearrangement joins TRBV12-3 or TRBV12-4 to TRBJ1-6; D call uncertain. The CDR3 contains 13 residues. V dropped 0 bases and J dropped 9 bases, with 6 bases sitting between them. CDR3 sequence: CASSLALGSPLHF. As DNA, the CDR3 is TGTGCCAGCAGTTTAGCGCTCGGTTCACCCCTCCACTTT.

The chain combines TRBV19 with TRBJ1-2; weak D call: TRBD1 (6 bases). Germline CDR1 is LNHDA and CDR2 is SQIVND (reference sequence). The CDR3 runs to 13 residues. Trimming removed 7 bases from V and 0 bases from J, with 9 bases in between. CDR3 protein: CASKQGANYGYTF. In DNA form, the CDR3 reads TGTGCCAGTAAACAGGGAGCTAACTATGGCTACACCTTC.

This clone appeared a few times. The rearrangement uses TRBV27 and TRBJ2-7, with D perhaps matching TRBD2 (6 bases). This CDR3 has 13 amino acids. Trimming left V 3 bases short and J 7 bases short, with 13 bases between. Germline lookup yields CDR1 MNHEY and CDR2 SMNVEV (reference sequence). The CDR3 coding sequence is TGTGCCAGCAGTTTCGGACGGGACTGGGAGCAGTACTTC. Translating it yields CASSFGRDWEQYF.

V is TRBV5-1 and J is TRBJ2-2, with D maybe TRBD1 (6 bases). V was trimmed by 6 bases and J by 2 bases, leaving 17 bases between them. Germline V gene data show CDR1 as SGHRS and CDR2 as YFSETQ. The CDR3 has 16 residues. CDR3 nucleotides: TGCGCCAGCAATTCGGCAGGGGCCGGAAACACCGGGGAGCTGTTTTTT. Translating it yields CASNSAGAGNTGELFF.

The chain couples TRBV19 to TRBJ1-3; D uncertain. CDR3 length: 13 amino acids. V shed 4 bases and J shed 2 bases, with 6 bases lying between them. From germline, CDR1 is LNHDA and CDR2 SQIVND (reference sequence). CDR3 bases: TGTGCCAGTAGTAGCGGCGCTGGAAACACCATATATTTT. It codes for CASSSGAGNTIYF.

The rearrangement joins TRBV9 to TRBJ2-5, with 9 bases lining up with TRBD1. This CDR3 is 19 amino acids long. Germline CDR1 reads SGDLS; CDR2 reads YYNGEE. Trimming took 2 bases from V and 0 from J; bases not matched to a gene: 14. CDR3 in amino acids: CASSVAGQGVVGYQETQYF. For the CDR3, the DNA is TGTGCCAGCAGCGTCGCGGGACAGGGAGTAGTAGGGTACCAAGAGACCCAGTACTTC.

This clone was observed a single time. This chain links TRBV6-6 with TRBJ1-1; 8 bases fit TRBD1. J gave up 9 bases and V 5 bases, and 14 bases lay outside the gene matches. There are 15 residues in the CDR3. Per germline, CDR1 MNHNY and CDR2 SVGAGI (reference sequence). The CDR3 DNA sequence: TGTGCCAGCAGTGACCTACAGGGGGAAAGGTTACAAGCTTTCTTT. Encoded protein: CASSDLQGERLQAFF.

The chain has TRBV12-5 and TRBJ2-3, with 8 bases that match TRBD2. The ends lost 7 bases at V and 6 bases at J; junction bases unmatched: 12. Germline CDR1 and CDR2: LGHNT and FRNRAP. The CDR3 contains 15 residues. CDR3 nucleotides: TGTGCTAGTGCCAAAGAGTTGGCGGGAGGCGATACGCAGTATTTT. The encoded protein is CASAKELAGGDTQYF. The variable domain in full, with the rest retrieved from reference TRBV12-5 and TRBJ2-3, is DARVTQTPRHKVTEMGQEVTMRCQPILGHNTVFWYRQTMMQGLELLAYFRNRAPLDDSGMPKDRFSAEMPDATLATLKIQPSEPRDSAVYFCASAKELAGGDTQYFGPGTRLTVL.

The chain joins TRBV5-1 to TRBJ2-4; the D is unclear. The CDR3 has 13 residues. Trimming removed 4 bases from V and 4 bases from J, with 9 bases in between. Germline V gives CDR1 SGHRS, CDR2 YFSETQ. CDR3 sequence (DNA): TGCGCCAGCAGCGAGACACCTAAAAACATTCAGTACTTC. Its protein is CASSETPKNIQYF. Complete variable domain (other parts from reference TRBV5-1 and TRBJ2-4): KAGVTQTPRYLIKTRGQQVTLSCSPISGHRSVSWYQQTPGQGLQFLFEYFSETQRNKGNFPGRFSGRQFSNSRSEMNVSTLELGDSALYLCASSETPKNIQYFGAGTRLSVL.

The V call is TRBV14, the J call TRBJ2-7; TRBD2 agrees at 10 bases. CDR1 SGHDN and CDR2 FVKESK come from the germline V gene. CDR3 size: 16 residues. Trimming at V came to 4 bases and at J to 0 bases, leaving 6 bases not matched to a gene. The CDR3 DNA sequence: TGTGCCAGCAGCCCAACTAGCGGGGATAGCTCCTACGAGCAGTACTTC. Amino acid sequence: CASSPTSGDSSYEQYF. Based on the CDR3 plus reference TRBV14 and TRBJ2-7, the full variable domain is EAGVTQFPSHSVIEKGQTVTLRCDPISGHDNLYWYRRVMGKEIKFLLHFVKESKQDESGMPNNRFLAERTGGTYSTLKVQPAELEDSGVYFCASSPTSGDSSYEQYFGPGTRLTVT.

The V gene is TRBV2, the J gene TRBJ1-6, with TRBD1 matching 7 bases. CDR3 length: 15 amino acids. J was trimmed by 6 bases and V by 3 bases; bases with no gene match: 5. From germline, CDR1 is SNHLY and CDR2 FYNNEI. The CDR3 protein is CASSERQGANSPLHF. The CDR3 DNA sequence: TGTGCCAGCAGTGAGAGACAGGGAGCTAATTCACCCCTCCACTTT.